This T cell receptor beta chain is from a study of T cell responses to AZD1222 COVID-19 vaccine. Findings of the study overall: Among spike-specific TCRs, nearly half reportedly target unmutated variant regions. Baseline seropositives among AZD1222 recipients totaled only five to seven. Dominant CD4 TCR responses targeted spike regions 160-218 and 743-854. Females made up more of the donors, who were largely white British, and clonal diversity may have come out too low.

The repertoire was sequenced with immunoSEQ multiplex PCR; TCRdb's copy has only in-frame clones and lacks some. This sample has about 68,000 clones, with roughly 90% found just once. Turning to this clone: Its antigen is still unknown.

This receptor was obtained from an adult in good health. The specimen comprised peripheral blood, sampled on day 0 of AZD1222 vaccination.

This CDR3 reads CASSYGGSVDEQYF. CDR3 coding DNA: TGTGCCAGCAGTTACGGCGGGAGCGTAGACGAGCAGTACTTC. This chain joins TRBV6-6 and TRBJ2-7, with 7 bases lining up with TRBD2. Germline V gene data show CDR1 as MNHNY and CDR2 as SVGAGI (reference sequence). V was pared by 2 bases and J by 5 bases, with 6 bases of the junction left unmatched. The CDR3 totals 14 residues.